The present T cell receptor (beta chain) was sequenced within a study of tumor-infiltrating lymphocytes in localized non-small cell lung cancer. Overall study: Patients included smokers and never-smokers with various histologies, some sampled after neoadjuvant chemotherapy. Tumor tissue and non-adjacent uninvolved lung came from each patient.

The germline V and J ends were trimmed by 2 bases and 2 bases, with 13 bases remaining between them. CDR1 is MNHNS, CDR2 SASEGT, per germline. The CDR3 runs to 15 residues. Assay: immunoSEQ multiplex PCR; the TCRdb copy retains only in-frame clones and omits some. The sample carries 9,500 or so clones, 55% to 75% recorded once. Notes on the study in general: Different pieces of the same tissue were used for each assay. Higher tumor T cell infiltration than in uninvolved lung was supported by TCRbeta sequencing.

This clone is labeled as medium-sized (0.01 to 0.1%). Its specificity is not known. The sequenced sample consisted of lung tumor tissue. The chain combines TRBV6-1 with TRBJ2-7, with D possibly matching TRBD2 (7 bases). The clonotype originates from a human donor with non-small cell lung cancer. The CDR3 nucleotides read TGTGCCAGCAGTGAAATAGGGGGGGGGCCCTACGAGCAGTACTTC. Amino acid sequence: CASSEIGGGPYEQYF.